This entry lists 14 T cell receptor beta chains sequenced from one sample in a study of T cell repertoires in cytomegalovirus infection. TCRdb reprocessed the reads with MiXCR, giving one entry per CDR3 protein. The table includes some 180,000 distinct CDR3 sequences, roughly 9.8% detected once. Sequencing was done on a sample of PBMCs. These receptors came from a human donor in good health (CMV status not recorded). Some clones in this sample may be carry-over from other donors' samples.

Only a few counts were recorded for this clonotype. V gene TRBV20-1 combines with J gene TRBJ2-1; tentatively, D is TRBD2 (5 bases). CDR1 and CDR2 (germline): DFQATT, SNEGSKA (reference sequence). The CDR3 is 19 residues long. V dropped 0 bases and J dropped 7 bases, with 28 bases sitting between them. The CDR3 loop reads CSARDPLALGSARANEQFF. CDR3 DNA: TGCAGTGCTAGAGATCCCCTAGCTCTAGGATCGGCCCGGGCGAATGAGCAGTTCTTC.

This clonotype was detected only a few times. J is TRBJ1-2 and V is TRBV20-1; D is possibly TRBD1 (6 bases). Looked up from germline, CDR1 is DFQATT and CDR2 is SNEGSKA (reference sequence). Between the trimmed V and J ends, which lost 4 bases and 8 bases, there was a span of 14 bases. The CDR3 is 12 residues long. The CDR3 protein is CSATEGTWGYTF. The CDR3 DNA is TGCAGTGCTACGGAAGGGACATGGGGCTACACCTTC.

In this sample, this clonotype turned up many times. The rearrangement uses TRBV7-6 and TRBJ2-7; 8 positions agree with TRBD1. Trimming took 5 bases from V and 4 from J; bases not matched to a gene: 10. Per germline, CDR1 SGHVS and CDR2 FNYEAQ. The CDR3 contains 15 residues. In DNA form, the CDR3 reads TGTGCCAGCAGCCCCTGGGACAGGAAGGGTTACGAGCAGTACTTC. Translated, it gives CASSPWDRKGYEQYF.

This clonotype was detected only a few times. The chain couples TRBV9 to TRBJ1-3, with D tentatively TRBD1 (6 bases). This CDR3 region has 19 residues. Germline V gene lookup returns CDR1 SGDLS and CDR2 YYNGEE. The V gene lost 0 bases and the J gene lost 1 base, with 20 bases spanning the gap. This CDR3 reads CASSVGPDRRRRSGNTIYF. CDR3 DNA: TGTGCCAGCAGCGTAGGTCCGGACAGACGCCGAAGATCTGGAAACACCATATATTTT.

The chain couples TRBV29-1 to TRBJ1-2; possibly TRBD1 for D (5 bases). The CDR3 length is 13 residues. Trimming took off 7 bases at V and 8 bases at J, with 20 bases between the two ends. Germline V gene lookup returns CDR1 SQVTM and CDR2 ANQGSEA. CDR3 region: CSGMVGQGFGYTF. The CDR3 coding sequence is TGCAGCGGGATGGTCGGGCAGGGATTCGGCTACACCTTC.

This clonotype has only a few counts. For the CDR3, the DNA is TGTGCCAGCAGCTTAGATCCCCCAGGGGGTAAAACCGGGGAGCTGTTTTTT. Its protein product is CASSLDPPGGKTGELFF. This rearrangement joins TRBV11-2 to TRBJ2-2; the match to TRBD1 covers 7 bases. The germline gives CDR1 SGHAT, CDR2 FQNNGV. Trimming took 0 bases from V and 5 from J; bases not matched to a gene: 9. The CDR3 covers 17 residues.

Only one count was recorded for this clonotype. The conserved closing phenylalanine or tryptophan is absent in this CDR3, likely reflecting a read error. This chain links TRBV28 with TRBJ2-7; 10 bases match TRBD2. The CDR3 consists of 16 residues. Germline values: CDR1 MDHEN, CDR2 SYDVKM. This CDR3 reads CASSLYLAGVGYEQYL. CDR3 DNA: TGTGCCAGCAGCTTATACCTAGCGGGAGTCGGCTACGAGCAGTACTTG.

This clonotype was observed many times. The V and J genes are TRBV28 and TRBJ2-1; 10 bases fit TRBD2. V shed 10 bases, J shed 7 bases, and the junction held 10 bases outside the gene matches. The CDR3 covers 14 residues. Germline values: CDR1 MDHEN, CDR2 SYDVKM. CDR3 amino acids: CATVGSGGANEQFF. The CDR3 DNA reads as TGTGCCACCGTGGGAAGCGGGGGGGCGAATGAGCAGTTCTTC. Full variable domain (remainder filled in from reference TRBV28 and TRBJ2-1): DVKVTQSSRYLVKRTGEKVFLECVQDMDHENMFWYRQDPGLGLRLIYFSYDVKMKEKGDIPEGYSVSREKKERFSLILESASTNQTSMYLCATVGSGGANEQFFGPGTRLTVL.

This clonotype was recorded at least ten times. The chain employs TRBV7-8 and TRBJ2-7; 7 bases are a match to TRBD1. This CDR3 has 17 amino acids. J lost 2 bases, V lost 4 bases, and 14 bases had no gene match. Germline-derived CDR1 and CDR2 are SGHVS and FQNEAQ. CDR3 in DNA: TGTGCCAGCAGCTCGTTGAGCTCCGGGACAGCACCCTACGAGCAGTACTTC. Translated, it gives CASSSLSSGTAPYEQYF.

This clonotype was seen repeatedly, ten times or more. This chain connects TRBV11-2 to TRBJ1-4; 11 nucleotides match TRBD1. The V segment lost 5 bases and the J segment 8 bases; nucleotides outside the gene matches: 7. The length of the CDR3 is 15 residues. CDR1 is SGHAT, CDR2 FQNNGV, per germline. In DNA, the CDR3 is TGTGCCAGCAGCCGGACCGGGACAGGGGGGGAAAAACTGTTTTTT. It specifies CASSRTGTGGEKLFF.

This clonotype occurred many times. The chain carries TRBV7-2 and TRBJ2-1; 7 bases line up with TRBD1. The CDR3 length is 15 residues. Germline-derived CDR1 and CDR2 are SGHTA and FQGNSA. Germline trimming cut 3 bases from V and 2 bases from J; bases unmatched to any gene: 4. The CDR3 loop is CASSFRTGAYNEQFF. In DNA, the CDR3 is TGTGCCAGCAGCTTCCGGACAGGAGCCTACAATGAGCAGTTCTTC.

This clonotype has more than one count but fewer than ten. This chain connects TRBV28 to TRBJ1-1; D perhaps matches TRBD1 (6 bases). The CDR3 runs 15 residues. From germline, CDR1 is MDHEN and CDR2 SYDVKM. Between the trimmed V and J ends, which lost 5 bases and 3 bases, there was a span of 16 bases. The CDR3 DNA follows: TGTGCCAGCAGTCTAACAGGGTTGGGGGACACTGAAGCTTTCTTT. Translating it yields CASSLTGLGDTEAFF.

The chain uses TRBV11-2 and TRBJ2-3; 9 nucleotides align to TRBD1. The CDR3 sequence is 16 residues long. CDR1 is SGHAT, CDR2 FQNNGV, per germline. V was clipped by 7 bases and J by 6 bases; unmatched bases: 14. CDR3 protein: CASTFRGQGNLDTQYF. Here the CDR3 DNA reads TGTGCCAGCACCTTTAGGGGACAGGGAAATTTGGATACGCAGTATTTT. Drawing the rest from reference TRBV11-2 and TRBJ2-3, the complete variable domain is EAGVAQSPRYKIIEKRQSVAFWCNPISGHATLYWYQQILGQGPKLLIQFQNNGVVDDSQLPKDRFSAERLKGVDSTLKIQPAKLEDSAVYLCASTFRGQGNLDTQYFGPGTRLTVL.

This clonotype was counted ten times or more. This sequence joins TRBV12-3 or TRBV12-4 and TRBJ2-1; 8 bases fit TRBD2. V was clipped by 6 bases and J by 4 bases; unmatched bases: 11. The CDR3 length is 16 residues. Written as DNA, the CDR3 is TGTGCCAGCAGACCCTCTAGCGGGCAAGGTTACAATGAGCAGTTCTTC. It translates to CASRPSSGQGYNEQFF.